The clone carrying this TCR beta chain showed up just a few times. The antigen is unknown. These data originate in a study of vaccination and CD4 T cells after COVID-19. CDR3 length: 12 residues. Germline values: CDR1 DFQATT, CDR2 SNEGSKA (reference sequence). Treatment reported: roughly ten-day PBMC culture with coronavirus spike peptide pools or control peptides (ViraFEST assay). CD4+ T cells that had been cultured provided DNA sequenced with the Oncomine TCR Beta short-read assay. TCRdb independently ran MiXCR on the PCR reads; one entry per CDR3 protein. The sample comprises over 15,000 distinct CDR3 sequences, around 68% of which are singletons, and about a sixth rests with the top ten.

This TCR was recovered from a human donor who had recovered from COVID-19. Sequenced: CD4+ T cells from blood, cultured in vitro. This sequence joins TRBV20-1 and TRBJ1-2; D remains unclear. The DNA of the CDR3 is TGCAGCCCGTTAGAGTCTAACTATGGCTACACCTTC. Its protein is CSPLESNYGYTF.